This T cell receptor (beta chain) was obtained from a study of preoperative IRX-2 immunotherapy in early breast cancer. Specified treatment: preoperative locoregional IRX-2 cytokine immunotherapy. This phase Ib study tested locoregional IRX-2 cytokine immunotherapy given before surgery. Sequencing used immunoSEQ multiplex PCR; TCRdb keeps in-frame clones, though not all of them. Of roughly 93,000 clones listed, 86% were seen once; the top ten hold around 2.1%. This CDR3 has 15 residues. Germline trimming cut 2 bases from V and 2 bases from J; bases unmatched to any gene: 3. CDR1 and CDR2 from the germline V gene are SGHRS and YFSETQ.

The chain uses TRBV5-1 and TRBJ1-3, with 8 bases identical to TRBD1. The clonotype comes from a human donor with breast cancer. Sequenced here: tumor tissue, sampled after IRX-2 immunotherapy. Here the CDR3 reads CASSLTGGAGNTIYF. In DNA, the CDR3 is TGCGCCAGCAGCTTAACAGGGGGAGCTGGAAACACCATATATTTT.